These 23 T cell receptor beta chains share one sample of origin, sequenced in a study of cytomegalovirus exposure and HLA in healthy donors. PCR used 60 Vbeta primers and 13 Jbeta primers. Here immunoSEQ multiplex PCR was the method, and the copy in TCRdb shows in-frame clones only, minus some. This table has 74,000 or so clones, over 70% appearing once. Sequencing input: PBMCs. These receptor sequences come from a man aged 50 to 60 in good health and CMV-seropositive.

This chain links TRBV6-1 with TRBJ1-1, with D maybe TRBD1 (5 bases). From germline, CDR1 is MNHNS and CDR2 SASEGT. V was shortened by 6 bases and J by 5 bases, with 16 bases between the two germline ends. The CDR3 is made up of 14 amino acids. CDR3 coding DNA: TGTGCCAGCAGATCTCTTGGGGGGAGTACTGAAGCTTTCTTT. It is translated as CASRSLGGSTEAFF.

V is TRBV15 and J is TRBJ2-2; 8 nucleotides line up with TRBD1. CDR3 length equals 15 residues. The V and J ends lost 3 bases and 6 bases, in that order; junction bases with no gene match: 6. Germline lookup yields CDR1 LNHNV and CDR2 YYDKDF (reference sequence). The CDR3 loop reads CATSRGQGAAGELFF. CDR3 sequence (DNA): TGTGCCACCAGCAGGGGGCAGGGGGCTGCCGGGGAGCTGTTTTTT.

The V gene is TRBV27, the J gene TRBJ2-1, with 11 bases aligning to TRBD2. The CDR3 covers 15 residues. CDR1 and CDR2 from the germline V gene are MNHEY and SMNVEV (reference sequence). J was trimmed by 4 bases and V by 5 bases; bases with no gene match: 4. Here the CDR3 reads CASSRGTSGYNEQFF. The CDR3, as DNA: TGTGCCAGCAGTCGCGGGACTAGCGGATACAATGAGCAGTTCTTC.

This clone was seen more than once but under ten times. This rearrangement joins TRBV4-2 to TRBJ2-2; perhaps TRBD1 as D (5 bases). Germline V lookup: CDR1 LGHNA, CDR2 YNFKEQ. The CDR3 totals 14 residues. V gave up 0 bases and J gave up 6 bases, with 8 bases separating them. The CDR3 coding sequence is TGTGCCAGCAGCCAAGATCCAGGGTCCGGGGAGCTGTTTTTT. This gives the protein CASSQDPGSGELFF.

This chain links TRBV7-6 with TRBJ2-3, with a possible D match to TRBD2 (5 bases). This CDR3 has 15 residues. The germline gives CDR1 SGHVS, CDR2 FNYEAQ. Trimming took 9 bases from V and 2 from J, leaving 18 bases between them. CDR3 region: CASKGGLTTTDTQYF. In DNA, the CDR3 is TGTGCCAGTAAAGGCGGGCTAACTACCACAGATACGCAGTATTTT.

Points on this clone: At the DNA level, this CDR3 is encoded by other sequences in the same sample as well. The chain has TRBV21-1 and TRBJ2-7; the table's TRBD2 call for D was not verified on the DNA. TRBV21-1 corresponds to a pseudogene. The CDR3 covers 15 residues. The CDR3 reads CASSENPLFKYEQYF. The CDR3 DNA reads TGTGCCAGCAGCGAAAATCCCCTATTTAAGTACGAGCAGTACTTC.

The V gene is TRBV4-3, the J gene TRBJ2-2; D is unresolved. With 1 base removed from V and 1 base from J, the gap between germline ends came to 10 bases. The CDR3 consists of 16 residues. Per the germline V gene, CDR1 is LGHNA and CDR2 is YSLEER. The CDR3 region has the DNA TGCGCCAGCAGCCAAGTCCTACAGCAGAACACCGGGGAGCTGTTTTTT. As protein: CASSQVLQQNTGELFF.

The genes are TRBV9 and TRBJ2-7, with 9 positions matching TRBD1. The germline V gene has CDR1 SGDLS and CDR2 YYNGEE. Unmatched junction bases numbered 6, after V lost 0 bases and J lost 5 bases. The CDR3 length is 15 residues. CDR3 bases: TGTGCCAGCAGCGTAGTTGGGACAGGGTTGGACGAGCAGTACTTC. This codes for CASSVVGTGLDEQYF.

The V and J genes are TRBV30 and TRBJ1-3; no firm D call. Germline CDR1 and CDR2: GTSNPN and SVGIG (reference sequence). This CDR3 is built from 14 residues. V lost 1 base to trimming and J lost 4 bases, with 11 bases between them. CDR3: CAWSGPSVGNTIYF. CDR3 nucleotides: TGTGCCTGGAGTGGTCCCTCTGTGGGAAACACCATATATTTT.

The CDR3 DNA reads as TGTGCCAGCAGTAATCGTTTGGACCGGGGGAATGAAAAACTGTTTTTT. It codes for CASSNRLDRGNEKLFF. V is TRBV2 and J is TRBJ1-4; tentatively, D is TRBD1 (5 bases). V lost 5 bases and J lost 5, with 18 bases in between. The CDR3 extends over 16 amino acids. CDR1 is SNHLY and CDR2 is FYNNEI in the germline V gene. Together with reference TRBV2 and TRBJ1-4, the CDR3 gives the full variable domain: EPEVTQTPSHQVTQMGQEVILRCVPISNHLYFYWYRQILGQKVEFLVSFYNNEISEKSEIFDDQFSVERPDGSNFTLKIRSTKLEDSAMYFCASSNRLDRGNEKLFFGSGTQLSVL.

The rearrangement uses TRBV19 and TRBJ1-4, with TRBD1 matching 8 bases. The length of the CDR3 is 17 residues. V was clipped by 8 bases and J by 4 bases; unmatched bases: 15. Germline V gene data show CDR1 as LNHDA and CDR2 as SQIVND (reference sequence). The CDR3 reads CASVKGTGSSFNEKLFF. CDR3 coding DNA: TGTGCCAGTGTAAAGGGGACAGGTTCTTCCTTTAATGAAAAACTGTTTTTT.

With respect to this clone: Germline is not matched at one junction end, which may reflect a read error. V is TRBV27 and J is TRBJ2-1; 10 positions agree with TRBD2. The CDR3 spans 14 residues. The germline gives CDR1 MNHEY, CDR2 SMNVEV (reference sequence). The CDR3 nucleotides are TGTGTCAGCAGTGGACTAGCGGAATACAATGAGCAGTTCTTC. Translated: CVSSGLAEYNEQFF.

This clone was recorded once. The chain links TRBV5-5 to TRBJ2-2, with 12 bases fitting TRBD2. Germline V gives CDR1 SGHKS, CDR2 YYEKEE (reference sequence). V was clipped by 3 bases and J by 6 bases; unmatched bases: 6. The CDR3 loop spans 16 amino acids. The CDR3 sequence: CASSWGTSGLSGELFF. The DNA of the CDR3 is TGTGCCAGCAGCTGGGGGACTAGCGGGCTCTCCGGGGAGCTGTTTTTT.

The sample holds a few counts of this clone. J is TRBJ1-1 and V is TRBV19; 8 bases map to TRBD1. The germline CDR1 and CDR2 sequences are LNHDA and SQIVND (reference sequence). This CDR3 is built from 15 residues. J gave up 4 bases and V 8 bases, and 12 bases lay outside the gene matches. In DNA form, the CDR3 reads TGTGCCAGTGTCGACAGGGGCGGAGGCGGCACTGAAGCTTTCTTT. It encodes CASVDRGGGGTEAFF. Supplemented by reference TRBV19 and TRBJ1-1, the full variable domain reads DGGITQSPKYLFRKEGQNVTLSCEQNLNHDAMYWYRQDPGQGLRLIYYSQIVNDFQKGDIAEGYSVSREKKESFPLTVTSAQKNPTAFYLCASVDRGGGGTEAFFGQGTRLTVV.

This rearrangement joins TRBV6-4 to TRBJ1-2, with D perhaps matching TRBD1 (6 bases). Germline lookup yields CDR1 MRHNA and CDR2 SNTAGT. The CDR3 has 13 residues. The V and J ends lost 5 bases and 6 bases respectively, with 13 bases between them. The CDR3 loop is CASSYPNRDGYTF. The CDR3, as DNA: TGTGCCAGCAGTTACCCAAACAGGGATGGCTACACCTTC.

This clone was observed a handful of times. The V call is TRBV7-3, the J call TRBJ1-1; D is possibly TRBD1 (5 bases). This CDR3 contains 15 residues. V lost 0 bases to trimming and J lost 1 base, with 9 bases between them. The V gene's germline CDR1 is SGHTA and CDR2 FQGTGA. CDR3 in amino acids: CASSLTLGGNTEAFF. The CDR3 DNA reads as TGTGCCAGCAGCTTAACGCTCGGGGGGAACACTGAAGCTTTCTTT.

A word on this clone: At one end the junction does not follow the germline gene, possibly because of a read error. This rearrangement joins TRBV7-9 to TRBJ2-2; 10 bases map to TRBD1. The CDR3 is 16 amino acids. Germline V gives CDR1 SEHNR, CDR2 FQNEAQ (reference sequence). CDR3 protein: CSSSHSGDRGTGELFF. The CDR3 DNA is TGTTCCAGCAGCCACTCCGGGGACAGGGGCACCGGGGAGCTGTTTTTT.

The V call is TRBV6-5, the J call TRBJ2-1; 13 nucleotides align to TRBD2. The CDR3 is 15 residues long. Germline CDR1 MNHEY, CDR2 SVGAGI. The V and J ends lost 5 bases and 10 bases, in that order; junction bases with no gene match: 8. The CDR3 sequence: CASSPGTSGILEQFF. DNA of the CDR3: TGTGCCAGCAGTCCCGGGACTAGCGGGATTTTAGAGCAGTTCTTC.

V is TRBV15 and J is TRBJ2-1; 7 bases are shared with TRBD2. V lost 0 bases and J lost 6; bases outside the gene matches: 5. This CDR3 contains 15 residues. CDR1 is LNHNV and CDR2 is YYDKDF in the germline V gene (reference sequence). The CDR3 nucleotides are TGTGCCACCAGCAGAGATACAGCGGGACGCAATGAGCAGTTCTTC. Amino acid sequence: CATSRDTAGRNEQFF. Variable domain in full (rest from reference TRBV15 and TRBJ2-1): DAMVIQNPRYQVTQFGKPVTLSCSQTLNHNVMYWYQQKSSQAPKLLFHYYDKDFNNEADTPDNFQSRRPNTSFCFLDIRSPGLGDTAMYLCATSRDTAGRNEQFFGPGTRLTVL.

This rearrangement joins TRBV11-3 to TRBJ1-2; no clear D gene. The CDR3 is 13 residues long. Germline loops: CDR1 SGHNT, CDR2 YENEEA. V gave up 0 bases and J gave up 4 bases, with 6 bases separating them. The DNA of the CDR3 is TGTGCCAGCAGCTTAGAACGGGGCTATGGCTACACCTTC. Amino acid sequence: CASSLERGYGYTF.

The rearrangement uses TRBV28 and TRBJ2-3; no reliable D call. Trimming took 6 bases from V and 4 from J, leaving 8 bases between them. The germline CDR1 and CDR2 sequences are MDHEN and SYDVKM. This CDR3 comprises 12 residues. The CDR3 region has the DNA TGTGCCAGCAGATCGTCCCCAGATACGCAGTATTTT. Amino acids: CASRSSPDTQYF.

The chain joins TRBV7-6 to TRBJ2-2; possibly TRBD2 for D (6 bases). V lost 3 bases, J lost 6 bases, and 11 bases lay in between. The germline gives CDR1 SGHVS, CDR2 FNYEAQ. This CDR3 spans 14 amino acids. The CDR3 loop is CASSLTRPAGELFF. In DNA form, the CDR3 reads TGTGCCAGCAGCTTGACTAGACCAGCCGGGGAGCTGTTTTTT.

V is TRBV19 and J is TRBJ1-4, with 7 bases aligning to TRBD1. The CDR3 spans 16 residues. Germline CDR1 and CDR2: LNHDA and SQIVND (reference sequence). V was clipped by 3 bases and J by 7 bases; unmatched bases: 11. Here the CDR3 reads CASSIPGGRLGEKLFF. The CDR3 DNA reads as TGTGCCAGTAGTATTCCAGGGGGAAGACTCGGTGAAAAACTGTTTTTT.